The rows below give T cell receptor beta chains drawn from one sample of a study of blood T cells in healthy people across ages. TCRdb ran MiXCR on the 5' RACE reads and lists one entry per CDR3 protein. Seen here are hundreds of thousands of distinct CDR3 sequences, approximately 35% observed once, and the top ten hold 10% to 15%. Sample: blood. Every receptor here comes from a man aged 18 to 29 in good health. Each CDR3 is given with its conserved first and last residue. Fields, in order: J gene, V gene, clone size, D gene, CDR3 protein, CDR3 DNA. A D gene is named only where the DNA matches it firmly. Clone size is given for some rows only: seen once, a few or many times, or a class if the clone is expanded.

TRBJ1-3	TRBV6-6	.	.	CASSYTGDSGNTIYF	TGTGCCAGCAGTTACACAGGAGACTCTGGAAACACCATATATTTT
TRBJ2-2	TRBV20-1	few	TRBD2	CSARDPRGANTGELFF	TGCAGTGCTAGAGATCCGCGGGGGGCGAACACCGGGGAGCTGTTTTTT
TRBJ2-3	TRBV6-5	.	.	CASSYLGPIDDTQYF	TGTGCCAGCAGTTATTTGGGACCTATTGACGATACGCAGTATTTT
TRBJ2-1	TRBV7-2	.	.	CASSVESGINGQFF	TGTGCTAGCAGCGTAGAGTCCGGGATCAATGGGCAGTTCTTC
TRBJ2-3	TRBV20-1	.	.	CSAREMASGTDTQYF	TGCAGTGCTAGAGAGATGGCTAGCGGCACAGATACGCAGTATTTT
TRBJ2-7	TRBV20-1	few	TRBD1	CSAQRAGGTHEQYF	TGCAGTGCCCAAAGAGCAGGGGGCACCCACGAGCAGTACTTC
TRBJ1-1	TRBV13	.	.	CASQGGGAWSAEAFF	TGTGCCAGCCAAGGGGGGGGCGCGTGGTCGGCTGAAGCTTTCTTT
TRBJ1-4	TRBV2	.	.	CASSWGATNEKLFF	TGTGCCAGCAGTTGGGGCGCAACTAATGAAAAACTGTTTTTT
TRBJ2-3	TRBV28	.	.	CASSRSSDTQYF	TGTGCCAGCAGTAGGTCATCAGATACGCAGTATTTT
TRBJ1-4	TRBV7-2	few	TRBD1	CASSQGGGISYEKLFF	TGTGCCAGCAGTCAGGGGGGTGGGATCTCCTATGAAAAACTGTTTTTT
TRBJ2-7	TRBV7-9	.	.	CASSPIVTGIKIYEQYF	TGTGCCAGCAGCCCCATCGTTACAGGGATTAAAATCTACGAGCAGTACTTC
TRBJ2-1	TRBV4-2	.	TRBD2	CASSQPGGTSGLRSSYKEQFF	TGTGCCAGCAGCCAACCGGGAGGAACTAGCGGGCTCCGAAGCTCCTACAAGGAGCAGTTCTTC
TRBJ2-2	TRBV10-2	.	.	CASSELTPGELFF	TGCGCCAGCAGTGAATTGACCCCCGGGGAGCTGTTTTTT
TRBJ2-1	TRBV2	.	TRBD1	CASGRQGAHNEQFF	TGTGCCAGCGGAAGACAGGGTGCCCACAATGAGCAGTTCTTC
TRBJ2-4	TRBV5-1	few	.	CASSLELPENIQYF	TGCGCCAGCAGCCTCGAATTACCAGAAAACATTCAGTACTTC
TRBJ2-1	TRBV20-1	.	.	CSADPGRESSYNEQFF	TGCAGTGCTGACCCGGGACGCGAAAGCTCCTACAATGAGCAGTTCTTC
TRBJ2-3	TRBV20-1	.	.	CSAWGDTQYF	TGCAGTGCATGGGGGGATACGCAGTATTTT
TRBJ2-1	TRBV7-2	many	.	CASSLVAAEGWAEQFF	TGTGCCAGCAGCTTAGTCGCAGCGGAGGGTTGGGCTGAGCAGTTCTTC
TRBJ2-4	TRBV6-2/TRBV6-3	.	.	CASSYSGSKNIQYF	TGTGCCAGCAGTTACTCGGGCAGTAAAAACATTCAGTACTTC
TRBJ1-1	TRBV4-1	.	TRBD1	CASSGPGGVNTEAFF	TGCGCCAGCAGCGGGCCAGGGGGGGTGAACACTGAAGCTTTCTTT
TRBJ2-3	TRBV6-5	few	.	CASSDQTLLDTQYF	TGTGCCAGCAGTGACCAAACGCTTCTGGATACGCAGTATTTT
TRBJ1-1	TRBV5-1	many	.	CASSPAGHLNTEAFF	TGCGCCAGCAGCCCGGCCGGGCACCTGAACACTGAAGCTTTCTTT
TRBJ2-1	TRBV27	many	TRBD1	CASSLTGNSDEQFF	TGTGCCAGCAGTTTGACAGGGAATAGCGATGAGCAGTTCTTC
TRBJ1-1	TRBV7-2	.	.	CASSLDGDMTFF	TGTGCCAGCAGCTTAGACGGGGATATGACTTTCTTT
TRBJ1-1	TRBV5-1	.	.	CASSLSGSVNTEAFF	TGCGCCAGCAGCTTGTCGGGCAGTGTGAACACTGAAGCTTTCTTT
TRBJ2-3	TRBV12-3/TRBV12-4	.	.	CASSPPDKADVQYF	TGTGCCAGCAGTCCGCCGGATAAAGCAGATGTGCAATATTTT
TRBJ1-5	TRBV30	.	.	CACNRQSNQPQHF	TGTGCCTGTAATCGTCAGAGCAATCAGCCCCAGCATTTT
TRBJ2-5	TRBV20-1	.	.	CSANPPLEAQYF	TGCAGTGCCAATCCACCCCTTGAGGCCCAGTACTTC
TRBJ1-3	TRBV6-2/TRBV6-3	once	.	CASSLSLADTIYF	TGTGCCAGCAGTCTAAGTCTCGCGGACACCATATATTTT
TRBJ1-2	TRBV20-1	.	.	CSAALGGYGYSF	TGCAGTGCCGCCCTGGGGGGCTATGGCTACTCCTTC
TRBJ2-7	TRBV5-6	once	TRBD1	CASKDRVSSYEQYF	TGTGCCAGCAAAGACAGGGTTTCTTCCTACGAGCAGTACTTC
TRBJ1-2	TRBV12-3/TRBV12-4	many	.	CASSESVGPHYGYTF	TGTGCCAGCAGTGAATCGGTGGGGCCACACTATGGCTACACCTTC
TRBJ2-7	TRBV2	many	.	CASSGQGWDEQYF	TGTGCCAGCAGTGGGCAGGGCTGGGACGAGCAGTACTTC
TRBJ1-1	TRBV20-1	few	.	CSARDMRSTEAFF	TGCAGTGCTAGAGATATGAGGAGCACTGAAGCTTTCTTT
TRBJ1-1	TRBV29-1	.	.	CSVVRSMNTEAFF	TGCAGCGTTGTCAGGAGCATGAACACTGAAGCTTTCTTT
TRBJ2-1	TRBV29-1	.	TRBD1	CSVAQQGAGDNEQFF	TGCAGCGTTGCCCAACAGGGGGCAGGAGACAATGAGCAGTTCTTC
TRBJ2-3	TRBV6-1	.	.	CASRDTGPPPGTDTQYF	TGTGCCAGCAGAGATACGGGACCTCCGCCGGGGACAGATACGCAGTATTTT
TRBJ2-5	TRBV28	few	.	CASSLWGGQETQYF	TGTGCCAGCAGTTTATGGGGCGGTCAAGAGACCCAGTACTTC
TRBJ2-1	TRBV7-6	.	.	CASSLGQGFTETQFF	TGTGCCAGCAGCTTAGGTCAGGGATTTACGGAGACCCAGTTCTTC
TRBJ2-3	TRBV29-1	.	TRBD2	CSVEGGWTTDTQYF	TGCAGCGTTGAGGGGGGGTGGACCACAGATACGCAGTATTTT
TRBJ2-1	TRBV20-1	.	TRBD2	CSARIPGGGGYNEQFF	TGCAGTGCTAGAATCCCAGGTGGGGGGGGCTACAATGAGCAGTTCTTC
TRBJ2-2	TRBV11-2	many	.	CASSLDTGELFF	TGTGCCAGCAGCTTAGACACCGGGGAGCTGTTTTTT
TRBJ1-4	TRBV6-5	few	.	CASSYRQGLPNEKLFF	TGTGCCAGCAGTTACCGGCAGGGGTTGCCTAATGAAAAACTGTTTTTT
TRBJ1-1	TRBV7-3	.	.	CASRPVGGNTEAFF	TGTGCCAGCAGACCGGTGGGCGGGAACACTGAAGCTTTCTTT
TRBJ2-7	TRBV6-2/TRBV6-3	many	.	CASSYYRPYEQYF	TGTGCCAGCAGTTACTATCGGCCCTACGAGCAGTACTTC
TRBJ2-1	TRBV20-1	many	.	CSARDSQETLNAYSYNEQFF	TGCAGTGCTAGAGATTCCCAGGAAACCCTTAATGCTTACTCCTACAATGAGCAGTTCTTC
TRBJ1-1	TRBV21-1	.	.	CASSRCHRGATEAFF	TGTGCCAGCAGCAGATGCCACAGGGGAGCCACTGAAGCTTTCTTT
TRBJ2-7	TRBV3-1	.	.	CASSQRGSSYEQYF	TGTGCCAGCAGCCAAAGGGGGTCGTCCTACGAGCAGTACTTC
TRBJ1-2	TRBV7-9	.	.	CASSSREAVNYGYTF	TGTGCCAGCAGCTCCAGGGAAGCCGTAAACTATGGCTACACCTTC
TRBJ1-3	TRBV9	.	.	CASSLSGTAGNTIYF	TGTGCCAGCAGCCTCTCCGGGACGGCGGGAAACACCATATATTTT
TRBJ1-1	TRBV20-1	few	TRBD1	CSALRQGRRGEAFF	TGCAGTGCTCTGCGACAGGGACGAAGGGGTGAAGCTTTCTTT
TRBJ2-5	TRBV6-6	.	.	CASSHGPNAQETQYF	TGTGCCAGCAGTCACGGACCGAACGCCCAAGAGACCCAGTACTTC
TRBJ1-6	TRBV6-2/TRBV6-3	once	.	CASSNRDTVHF	TGTGCCAGCAGTAACCGGGACACCGTCCACTTT
TRBJ2-3	TRBV20-1	many	.	CSARVLGGATDTQYF	TGCAGTGCTAGAGTCCTCGGGGGAGCCACAGATACGCAGTATTTT
TRBJ1-1	TRBV5-1	.	TRBD1	CAGSLGQGGTEAFF	TGCGCCGGCAGCTTGGGACAGGGGGGAACTGAAGCTTTCTTT